This TCR beta chain was captured in a study of response to subunit inactivated influenza vaccine. Study-level findings and limits: Each seasonal influenza vaccination recruits few new T cells, the authors suggested.

TCRdb reanalysed the RT-PCR reads using MiXCR and keeps one entry per CDR3 protein. The sample includes a few hundred thousand distinct CDR3 sequences, approximately 10% seen only once; the top ten take about 12%. As regards this clonotype: Its antigen remains unidentified.

Germline V gene sequence: CDR1 DFQATT, CDR2 SNEGSKA (reference sequence). The CDR3 is 15 residues long. The trim removed 1 base at V and 6 bases at J, leaving 7 bases unmatched. The sequencing here drew on PBMCs from blood, taken 40 to 50 days after vaccination. This chain connects TRBV20-1 to TRBJ2-1; 9 nucleotides agree with TRBD1. The receptor was derived from a man in his fifties or sixties who received an inactivated influenza vaccine. The CDR3 nucleotides are TGCAGTGCTAGAGGCAACAGGGGGCGGGGCAATGAGCAGTTCTTC. Its translation is CSARGNRGRGNEQFF.